This T cell receptor beta chain emerged from a study of shared clonotypes between healthy human individuals. Study-level information: A couple of women and three men aged 18 to 49 served as donors. Notes on the study in general: Larger richness was generally estimated for naive than memory subsets.

The assay was immunoSEQ multiplex PCR, and TCRdb's table has in-frame clones only and misses some. This table has 2 million to 2.5 million clones, more than 80% appearing once. Germline CDR1 KGHSH, CDR2 LQKENI. The junction had 6 bases not matched to a gene; V was cut back by 4 bases and J by 2 bases. The CDR3 extends over 15 amino acids. As for this clone: What it binds is not known. This CDR3 is also generated by other DNA sequences in the sample.

Splitting of CD4+ cells produced CD45RA+ naive and CD45RA-negative memory subsets. Input material: naive CD4+ T cells from PBMCs. Subset denoted: CD45RA+ positively selected. The receptor comes from a man younger than 30 in good health. Some clones in this sample may be carry-over from other donors' samples. The gene calls are TRBV18 and TRBJ2-7; 9 nucleotides match TRBD1. Written as DNA, the CDR3 is TGTGCCAGCTCACAGGGCGGACAGGGGACCTACGAGCAGTACTTC. Translated, it gives CASSQGGQGTYEQYF.